These 12 T cell receptor beta chains were sequenced from one sample in a study of shared clonotypes between healthy human individuals. Data came from immunoSEQ multiplex PCR; TCRdb stores just in-frame clones and leaves some out. The sample lists some 2,000,000 clones, about 95% seen once, with 1.1% in the top ten. Cells designated naive CD8 were CD45RO-negative and were positively selected for CCR7, with terminally differentiated effector memory CD45RA+ cells excluded. The sample consisted of naive CD8+ T cells sorted from blood. Source of these receptors: a man younger than 35 in good health.

A note on this clone: Other nucleotide sequences in the sample specify the same CDR3. The chain links TRBV5-1 to TRBJ2-7, with D maybe TRBD2 (6 bases). The germline V gene has CDR1 SGHRS and CDR2 YFSETQ. The CDR3 is made up of 14 amino acids. V was pared by 0 bases and J by 7 bases, with 14 bases between. The CDR3 sequence: CASSLEGGVGEQYF. The CDR3 DNA reads TGCGCCAGCAGCTTGGAGGGCGGGGTCGGGGAGCAGTACTTC.

The J gene is TRBJ1-3, the V gene TRBV15, with 7 bases aligning to TRBD1. V trimming: 6 bases; J trimming: 6 bases; junction bases outside the gene matches: 5. This CDR3 has 13 amino acids. Looked up from germline, CDR1 is LNHNV and CDR2 is YYDKDF (reference sequence). Written as DNA, the CDR3 is TGTGCCACCAGTAGCGACAGGGCAAACACCATATATTTT. Translating it yields CATSSDRANTIYF. Variable domain in full (rest from reference TRBV15 and TRBJ1-3): DAMVIQNPRYQVTQFGKPVTLSCSQTLNHNVMYWYQQKSSQAPKLLFHYYDKDFNNEADTPDNFQSRRPNTSFCFLDIRSPGLGDTAMYLCATSSDRANTIYFGEGSWLTVV.

The V and J genes are TRBV5-6 and TRBJ2-2, with 7 bases that match TRBD1. Germline CDR1 reads SGHDT; CDR2 reads YYEEEE. The CDR3 contains 16 residues. V was pared by 4 bases and J by 3 bases, with 9 bases of the junction left unmatched. CDR3 sequence: CASSLPDRVYTGELFF. In DNA form, the CDR3 reads TGTGCCAGCAGCCTTCCCGACAGGGTATACACCGGGGAGCTGTTTTTT.

The chain joins TRBV6-1 to TRBJ2-1, with TRBD2 matching over 11 bases. Trimming at V came to 6 bases and at J to 9 bases, leaving 7 bases not matched to a gene. The CDR3 extends over 14 amino acids. Germline V lookup: CDR1 MNHNS, CDR2 SASEGT. This CDR3 is CASRTSGIGSEQFF. CDR3 coding DNA: TGTGCCAGCAGGACTAGCGGGATCGGCAGTGAGCAGTTCTTC.

The chain carries TRBV21-1 and TRBJ2-7; the D call in the table, TRBD1, was not verified against the DNA. TRBV21-1 is classified as a pseudogene. This CDR3 is 16 amino acids long. The CDR3 here is CASSKGVVPGYGEQYF. CDR3 bases: TGTGCCAGCAGCAAAGGGGTGGTACCAGGGTATGGAGAGCAGTACTTC.

Comments on this clone: A read error may account for a junction end that differs from germline. The rearrangement joins TRBV7-9 to TRBJ2-3; D remains unclear. Germline V gives CDR1 SEHNR, CDR2 FQNEAQ (reference sequence). The CDR3 contains 12 residues. CDR3: CASSFYTDAQYF. DNA for the CDR3: TGTGCCAGCAGCTTCTATACAGATGCGCAGTATTTT.

DNA for the CDR3: TGTGCCAGCAGCGAGGGGTACGGGAGGAGTAAAGAGACCCAGTACTTC. It codes for CASSEGYGRSKETQYF. This chain links TRBV9 with TRBJ2-5; 7 bases fit TRBD2. Per germline, CDR1 SGDLS and CDR2 YYNGEE. CDR3 length: 16 amino acids. The trim removed 3 bases at V and 3 bases at J, leaving 11 bases unmatched.

This chain connects TRBV13 to TRBJ2-7; 7 nucleotides agree with TRBD2. CDR1 is PRHDT and CDR2 is FYEKMQ in the germline V gene (reference sequence). Losses at the gene ends were 0 bases for V and 3 bases for J; bases not matched to a gene: 8. This CDR3 region has 16 residues. The CDR3 nucleotides read TGTGCCAGCAGCTTAGGGGGTCTAGCGGTTTACTACGAGCAGTACTTC. This sequence encodes CASSLGGLAVYYEQYF. The full variable domain, with the rest looked up from reference TRBV13 and TRBJ2-7, is AAGVIQSPRHLIKEKRETATLKCYPIPRHDTVYWYQQGPGQDPQFLISFYEKMQSDKGSIPDRFSAQQFSDYHSELNMSSLELGDSALYFCASSLGGLAVYYEQYFGPGTRLTVT.

This sequence joins TRBV4-1 and TRBJ1-6, with 11 bases fitting TRBD1. V dropped 1 base and J dropped 6; count of bases not matched to a gene: 5. The CDR3 totals 17 residues. In germline, CDR1 is MGHRA, CDR2 YSYEKL. The CDR3 DNA reads TGCGCCAGCAGCCAAGCGCTGGGACAGGGGGTTAATTCACCCCTCCACTTT. Protein sequence: CASSQALGQGVNSPLHF.

The V and J genes are TRBV6-6 and TRBJ2-7; either TRBD1 or TRBD2 may fit D (6 bases each). Germline loops: CDR1 MNHNY, CDR2 SVGAGI (reference sequence). The V end was cut by 2 bases, the J end by 5 bases, with 10 bases between. This CDR3 has 13 residues. The chain's CDR3 is CASSYGGRNEQYF. The CDR3 DNA reads as TGTGCCAGCAGTTACGGGGGGCGGAACGAGCAGTACTTC.

The V gene is TRBV2, the J gene TRBJ1-3; 8 bases are a match to TRBD1. The V gene end was trimmed by 2 bases and the J gene end by 3 bases; junction bases not matched to a gene: 6. The CDR3 is made up of 16 amino acids. Germline lookup yields CDR1 SNHLY and CDR2 FYNNEI. CDR3: CASSEWQGARGNTIYF. Here the CDR3 DNA reads TGTGCCAGCAGTGAATGGCAGGGGGCGCGTGGAAACACCATATATTTT.

As regards this clone: The identical CDR3 is also encoded by other nucleotide sequences in the sample. The rearrangement joins TRBV5-1 to TRBJ2-1; D is uncertain. V was pared by 0 bases and J by 4 bases, with 5 bases between. The CDR3 is 13 amino acids. Germline loops: CDR1 SGHRS, CDR2 YFSETQ. For the CDR3, the DNA is TGCGCCAGCAGCTTGGTTCTTTACAATGAGCAGTTCTTC. Translation gives CASSLVLYNEQFF. The full variable domain, in which reference TRBV5-1 and TRBJ2-1 provide the parts outside the CDR3, is KAGVTQTPRYLIKTRGQQVTLSCSPISGHRSVSWYQQTPGQGLQFLFEYFSETQRNKGNFPGRFSGRQFSNSRSEMNVSTLELGDSALYLCASSLVLYNEQFFGPGTRLTVL.